The rows below give T cell receptor beta chains drawn from one sample of a study of T-cell reconstitution after alpha-beta-depleted transplantation in children. TCRdb independently ran MiXCR on the PCR reads; one entry per CDR3 protein. The sample has about 610,000 distinct CDR3 sequences; about 10% are singletons. The source was PBMCs from the stem cell graft donor, collected from the stem cell graft. These receptors all come from a human donor who donated a stem cell graft to a child with acute myeloid leukemia. The conserved cysteine and the conserved F or W are not part of the CDR3 here. The order of the fields is clone size, J gene, V gene, CDR3 protein. Clone size is shown for a subset of rows, as once, few, many or a class of expanded clone.

clone_size: NA; j_call: TRBJ2-4; v_call: TRBV11-2; cdr3_aa: ASSLQTSGRARGNIQY
clone_size: NA; j_call: TRBJ2-7; v_call: TRBV12-3/TRBV12-4; cdr3_aa: ASNITGTGWYEQY
clone_size: many; j_call: TRBJ2-1; v_call: TRBV29-1; cdr3_aa: SVGHEQF
clone_size: many; j_call: TRBJ2-6; v_call: TRBV5-1; cdr3_aa: ASSLSGTGYSGANVLT
clone_size: many; j_call: TRBJ2-1; v_call: TRBV7-2; cdr3_aa: ASSLTGTSGSYNEQF
clone_size: NA; j_call: TRBJ2-1; v_call: TRBV11-3; cdr3_aa: ASSLNSGTGTEQF
clone_size: many; j_call: TRBJ2-4; v_call: TRBV6-2/TRBV6-3; cdr3_aa: ASSYSKGEVNIQY
clone_size: few; j_call: TRBJ2-7; v_call: TRBV7-9; cdr3_aa: ASGLGVLNY
clone_size: many; j_call: TRBJ2-7; v_call: TRBV20-1; cdr3_aa: SARDPRQIYEQY
clone_size: NA; j_call: TRBJ2-7; v_call: TRBV21-1; cdr3_aa: ASSKGQSSYEQY
clone_size: few; j_call: TRBJ2-1; v_call: TRBV12-3/TRBV12-4; cdr3_aa: ASSWGREQF
clone_size: many; j_call: TRBJ1-5; v_call: TRBV5-1; cdr3_aa: ASSLGQGDQPQH
clone_size: NA; j_call: TRBJ1-3; v_call: TRBV6-5; cdr3_aa: ASSYRISGNTIY
clone_size: many; j_call: TRBJ1-1; v_call: TRBV25-1; cdr3_aa: ASSAIQGATEAF
clone_size: few; j_call: TRBJ2-7; v_call: TRBV20-1; cdr3_aa: SARDLADYEQY
clone_size: few; j_call: TRBJ2-1; v_call: TRBV3-1; cdr3_aa: ASSQDPQGVDEQF
clone_size: NA; j_call: TRBJ1-1; v_call: TRBV29-1; cdr3_aa: SVEADDLNTEAF
clone_size: NA; j_call: TRBJ2-1; v_call: TRBV7-3; cdr3_aa: ASSLMGGSGAYNEQF
clone_size: few; j_call: TRBJ2-7; v_call: TRBV29-1; cdr3_aa: SVPGPDNPYEQY
clone_size: NA; j_call: TRBJ1-4; v_call: TRBV5-1; cdr3_aa: ASSYRVDPGHNEKLF
clone_size: many; j_call: TRBJ2-5; v_call: TRBV29-1; cdr3_aa: SVESSPGTQY
clone_size: few; j_call: TRBJ2-3; v_call: TRBV9; cdr3_aa: ASSGDGLPADTQY
clone_size: NA; j_call: TRBJ2-7; v_call: TRBV7-4; cdr3_aa: ASSLAVARFHEQY
clone_size: few; j_call: TRBJ2-4; v_call: TRBV29-1; cdr3_aa: SGEIGNIQY
clone_size: NA; j_call: TRBJ1-5; v_call: TRBV25-1; cdr3_aa: ASSDTGANQPQH
clone_size: many; j_call: TRBJ1-2; v_call: TRBV4-3; cdr3_aa: ASSQVTAANYGYT
clone_size: few; j_call: TRBJ2-1; v_call: TRBV12-3/TRBV12-4; cdr3_aa: ASSSSILAVSYNEQF
clone_size: NA; j_call: TRBJ2-2; v_call: TRBV19; cdr3_aa: ASSIGGTGSPGTGELF